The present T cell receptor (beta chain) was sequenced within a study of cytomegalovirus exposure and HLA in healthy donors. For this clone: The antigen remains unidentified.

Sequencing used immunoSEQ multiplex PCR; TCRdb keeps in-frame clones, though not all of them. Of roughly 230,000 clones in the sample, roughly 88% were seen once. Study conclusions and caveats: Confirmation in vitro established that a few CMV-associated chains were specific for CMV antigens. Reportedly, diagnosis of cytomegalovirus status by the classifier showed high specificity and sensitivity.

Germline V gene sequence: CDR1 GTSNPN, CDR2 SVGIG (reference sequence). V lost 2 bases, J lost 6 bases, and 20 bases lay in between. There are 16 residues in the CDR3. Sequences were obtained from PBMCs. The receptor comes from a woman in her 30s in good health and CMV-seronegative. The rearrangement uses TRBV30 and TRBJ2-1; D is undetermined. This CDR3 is CAWSLSLTRIGNEQFF. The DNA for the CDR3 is TGTGCCTGGAGTCTCTCTCTAACACGGATCGGCAATGAGCAGTTCTTC.